A selection of T cell receptor beta chains follows, all from one sample in a study of T cell repertoires in cytomegalovirus infection. The antigens for these receptors are not known. TCRdb fed the reads into MiXCR, producing one record per CDR3 protein. The sample includes 570,000 or so distinct CDR3 sequences, approximately 40% of them seen just once. This specimen was cultured PBMCs, taken from culture after CMV antigen stimulation. The receptors were sampled from a human donor in good health (CMV status not recorded). Some clones in this sample may be carry-over from other donors' samples. CDR3s include the opening cysteine and the closing phenylalanine or tryptophan. The order of the fields is clone size, V gene, D gene, J gene, CDR3 protein, CDR3 DNA. A D gene is named only where the DNA matches it firmly. Size is stated for part of the rows, as once, few or many counts, or as a class when the clone is expanded.

abundance: .; v_gene: TRBV7-2; d_gene: .; j_gene: TRBJ2-4; CDR3aa: CASSPSGPGISENIQYF; CDR3nt: TGTGCCAGCAGCCCCTCCGGTCCGGGCATTTCCGAAAACATTCAGTACTTC
abundance: .; v_gene: TRBV11-2; d_gene: .; j_gene: TRBJ2-1; CDR3aa: CASSGRGISSYNEQFF; CDR3nt: TGTGCCAGCAGCGGGAGGGGGATAAGCTCCTACAATGAGCAGTTCTTC
abundance: .; v_gene: TRBV7-1; d_gene: .; j_gene: TRBJ2-6; CDR3aa: CASSPRVSSGANVLTF; CDR3nt: TGTGCCAGCAGCCCCCGGGTCAGCTCTGGGGCCAACGTCCTGACTTTC
abundance: .; v_gene: TRBV5-1; d_gene: TRBD1; j_gene: TRBJ2-3; CDR3aa: CASSFTGVVSDTQYF; CDR3nt: TGCGCCAGCAGCTTTACAGGGGTCGTTTCAGATACGCAGTATTTT
abundance: .; v_gene: TRBV5-5; d_gene: .; j_gene: TRBJ1-2; CDR3aa: CASSLWKDGYTF; CDR3nt: TGTGCCAGCAGCTTATGGAAGGACGGCTACACCTTC
abundance: .; v_gene: TRBV12-3/TRBV12-4; d_gene: .; j_gene: TRBJ1-2; CDR3aa: CASSFLTGNYGYTF; CDR3nt: TGTGCCAGCAGTTTTTTGACAGGCAACTATGGCTACACCTTC
abundance: few; v_gene: TRBV7-6; d_gene: .; j_gene: TRBJ2-1; CDR3aa: CASALVRNPGQFF; CDR3nt: TGTGCCAGCGCTCTAGTTCGCAATCCTGGACAGTTCTTC
abundance: .; v_gene: TRBV20-1; d_gene: .; j_gene: TRBJ2-5; CDR3aa: CSARPNFETQYF; CDR3nt: TGCAGTGCTAGACCTAACTTCGAGACCCAGTACTTC
abundance: many; v_gene: TRBV12-5; d_gene: .; j_gene: TRBJ2-1; CDR3aa: CASGSGQSSYNEQFF; CDR3nt: TGTGCTAGTGGTTCTGGCCAGAGCTCCTACAATGAGCAGTTCTTC
abundance: .; v_gene: TRBV4-2; d_gene: .; j_gene: TRBJ1-2; CDR3aa: CASSQDLRGQYGYTF; CDR3nt: TGTGCCAGCAGCCAAGATTTACGGGGTCAGTATGGCTACACCTTC
abundance: .; v_gene: TRBV10-3; d_gene: .; j_gene: TRBJ1-1; CDR3aa: CAISEGRFGKSTEAFF; CDR3nt: TGTGCCATCAGTGAAGGAAGGTTTGGAAAGAGCACTGAAGCTTTCTTT
abundance: .; v_gene: TRBV7-9; d_gene: .; j_gene: TRBJ2-7; CDR3aa: CASSTRTAPSYEQYF; CDR3nt: TGTGCCAGCAGCACCAGGACAGCTCCCTCCTACGAGCAGTACTTC
abundance: .; v_gene: TRBV6-1; d_gene: TRBD1; j_gene: TRBJ1-1; CDR3aa: CASSDRHRSGGFTEAFF; CDR3nt: TGTGCCAGCAGTGACCGCCACCGGTCAGGGGGCTTCACTGAAGCTTTCTTT
abundance: .; v_gene: TRBV6-1; d_gene: .; j_gene: TRBJ1-5; CDR3aa: CASSEAWHQPQHF; CDR3nt: TGTGCCAGCAGTGAGGCTTGGCATCAGCCCCAGCATTTT
abundance: few; v_gene: TRBV7-6; d_gene: TRBD1; j_gene: TRBJ1-5; CDR3aa: CASSPGTGSNQPQHF; CDR3nt: TGTGCCAGCAGCCCCGGGACAGGGAGTAATCAGCCCCAGCATTTT
abundance: few; v_gene: TRBV7-2; d_gene: .; j_gene: TRBJ2-3; CDR3aa: CASSLDIGADTQYF; CDR3nt: TGTGCCAGCAGCTTAGACATTGGAGCAGATACGCAGTATTTT
abundance: .; v_gene: TRBV7-6; d_gene: TRBD2; j_gene: TRBJ2-3; CDR3aa: CASSLATSPSTDTQYF; CDR3nt: TGTGCCAGCAGCTTAGCGACTAGCCCAAGCACAGATACGCAGTATTTT
abundance: few; v_gene: TRBV11-2; d_gene: .; j_gene: TRBJ1-2; CDR3aa: CASSLTELGLYGYTF; CDR3nt: TGTGCCAGCAGCTTAACAGAGTTGGGTCTCTATGGCTACACCTTC
abundance: few; v_gene: TRBV7-6; d_gene: .; j_gene: TRBJ2-5; CDR3aa: CASSSLEVETQYF; CDR3nt: TGTGCCAGCAGCTCCCTGGAGGTGGAGACCCAGTACTTC
abundance: .; v_gene: TRBV6-8; d_gene: .; j_gene: TRBJ2-5; CDR3aa: CASLWGYTGTQYF; CDR3nt: TGTGCCAGCCTGTGGGGCTATACGGGGACCCAGTACTTC
abundance: .; v_gene: TRBV4-3; d_gene: .; j_gene: TRBJ2-7; CDR3aa: CASSQDNRGTTYEQYF; CDR3nt: TGCGCCAGCAGCCAAGATAACCGGGGGACAACCTACGAGCAGTACTTC
abundance: few; v_gene: TRBV6-5; d_gene: .; j_gene: TRBJ2-5; CDR3aa: CASSYPEAVYQETQYF; CDR3nt: TGTGCCAGCAGTTACCCTGAAGCGGTGTACCAAGAGACCCAGTACTTC
abundance: .; v_gene: TRBV10-3; d_gene: .; j_gene: TRBJ2-5; CDR3aa: CAISESDPHQETQYF; CDR3nt: TGTGCCATCAGTGAGTCGGACCCCCACCAAGAGACCCAGTACTTC
abundance: .; v_gene: TRBV2; d_gene: .; j_gene: TRBJ2-2; CDR3aa: CASKGFRGLTGELFF; CDR3nt: TGTGCCAGCAAGGGATTCAGGGGTCTCACCGGGGAGCTGTTTTTT
abundance: few; v_gene: TRBV12-3/TRBV12-4; d_gene: TRBD1; j_gene: TRBJ1-1; CDR3aa: CASKGQGNTEAFF; CDR3nt: TGTGCCAGCAAAGGACAGGGGAACACTGAAGCTTTCTTT
abundance: .; v_gene: TRBV6-2/TRBV6-3; d_gene: TRBD2; j_gene: TRBJ2-3; CDR3aa: CASSSRLAGVGTDTQYF; CDR3nt: TGTGCCAGCAGTTCCAGACTAGCGGGGGTAGGCACAGATACGCAGTATTTT
abundance: once; v_gene: TRBV3-1; d_gene: .; j_gene: TRBJ2-2; CDR3aa: CASSQGVVTGELFF; CDR3nt: TGTGCCAGCAGCCAAGGGGTGGTGACCGGGGAGCTGTTTTTT
abundance: .; v_gene: TRBV30; d_gene: .; j_gene: TRBJ2-1; CDR3aa: CAWSVPRGEQFF; CDR3nt: TGTGCCTGGAGTGTACCCCGGGGTGAGCAGTTCTTC
abundance: .; v_gene: TRBV29-1; d_gene: .; j_gene: TRBJ1-4; CDR3aa: CSVVGEAGEKLFF; CDR3nt: TGCAGCGTCGTAGGGGAGGCGGGTGAAAAACTGTTTTTT
abundance: few; v_gene: TRBV6-6; d_gene: .; j_gene: TRBJ1-1; CDR3aa: CASSRLDRQAFF; CDR3nt: TGTGCCAGCAGCCGGCTAGATAGACAAGCTTTCTTT
abundance: .; v_gene: TRBV20-1; d_gene: .; j_gene: TRBJ2-1; CDR3aa: CSARPPAVYNEQFF; CDR3nt: TGCAGTGCTAGACCTCCGGCAGTCTACAATGAGCAGTTCTTC
abundance: .; v_gene: TRBV6-5; d_gene: TRBD1; j_gene: TRBJ2-1; CDR3aa: CASRPTGGASEQFF; CDR3nt: TGTGCCAGCAGGCCGACAGGGGGGGCGTCTGAGCAGTTCTTC
abundance: .; v_gene: TRBV6-1; d_gene: TRBD1; j_gene: TRBJ2-7; CDR3aa: CASNSGQQALEQYF; CDR3nt: TGTGCCAGCAACTCGGGACAGCAGGCCTTAGAGCAGTACTTC
abundance: few; v_gene: TRBV7-2; d_gene: .; j_gene: TRBJ1-1; CDR3aa: CASSLAWAGHTEAFF; CDR3nt: TGTGCCAGCAGCTTAGCGTGGGCAGGCCACACTGAAGCTTTCTTT
abundance: once; v_gene: TRBV27; d_gene: TRBD1; j_gene: TRBJ1-6; CDR3aa: CASRKQGAGNSPLHF; CDR3nt: TGTGCCAGCAGAAAGCAGGGGGCGGGGAATTCACCCCTCCACTTT
abundance: .; v_gene: TRBV27; d_gene: TRBD2; j_gene: TRBJ2-5; CDR3aa: CASSLSRSGAQETQYF; CDR3nt: TGTGCCAGCAGTTTGTCCCGTAGCGGGGCCCAAGAGACCCAGTACTTC
abundance: many; v_gene: TRBV27; d_gene: .; j_gene: TRBJ2-6; CDR3aa: CASSFTGANVLTF; CDR3nt: TGTGCCAGCAGCTTCACTGGGGCCAACGTCCTGACTTTC
abundance: once; v_gene: TRBV13; d_gene: TRBD2; j_gene: TRBJ2-7; CDR3aa: CASSLTSGSYHEQYF; CDR3nt: TGTGCCAGCAGCTTGACTAGCGGGAGTTACCACGAGCAGTACTTC
abundance: few; v_gene: TRBV4-1; d_gene: .; j_gene: TRBJ2-1; CDR3aa: CASSSVGVSPYEQFF; CDR3nt: TGCGCCAGCAGCTCAGTAGGAGTTAGCCCTTATGAGCAGTTCTTC
abundance: .; v_gene: TRBV11-2; d_gene: .; j_gene: TRBJ1-6; CDR3aa: CASRSLSSYNSPLHF; CDR3nt: TGTGCCAGCAGGTCCCTGAGCTCCTATAATTCACCCCTCCACTTT
abundance: .; v_gene: TRBV10-3; d_gene: TRBD2; j_gene: TRBJ2-7; CDR3aa: CAIAGVAQGAYEQYF; CDR3nt: TGTGCCATAGCGGGGGTAGCCCAAGGGGCTTACGAGCAGTACTTC
abundance: .; v_gene: TRBV7-2; d_gene: .; j_gene: TRBJ2-3; CDR3aa: CASSPPSGPSTDTQYF; CDR3nt: TGTGCCAGCAGCCCACCCAGCGGTCCTAGCACAGATACGCAGTATTTT
abundance: few; v_gene: TRBV11-2; d_gene: .; j_gene: TRBJ2-3; CDR3aa: CASSLSGAATDTQYF; CDR3nt: TGTGCCAGCAGCTTATCGGGAGCCGCAACAGATACGCAGTATTTT
abundance: .; v_gene: TRBV19; d_gene: .; j_gene: TRBJ2-2; CDR3aa: CAVRDRRFGELFF; CDR3nt: TGTGCCGTCCGGGACCGAAGGTTTGGGGAGCTGTTTTTT
abundance: .; v_gene: TRBV7-9; d_gene: .; j_gene: TRBJ2-7; CDR3aa: CASSFGRGSEQYF; CDR3nt: TGTGCCAGCAGCTTTGGCAGGGGCTCCGAGCAGTACTTC
abundance: .; v_gene: TRBV12-3/TRBV12-4; d_gene: .; j_gene: TRBJ1-1; CDR3aa: CASSLWGDTEAFF; CDR3nt: TGTGCCAGCAGTTTGTGGGGGGACACTGAAGCTTTCTTT
abundance: .; v_gene: TRBV7-9; d_gene: .; j_gene: TRBJ1-2; CDR3aa: CASSIGPGTHGYTF; CDR3nt: TGTGCCAGCAGCATTGGACCGGGCACCCATGGCTACACCTTC
abundance: .; v_gene: TRBV20-1; d_gene: TRBD1; j_gene: TRBJ1-4; CDR3aa: CSARGDRIEKLFF; CDR3nt: TGCAGTGCTAGAGGGGACAGGATCGAAAAACTGTTTTTT
abundance: .; v_gene: TRBV7-2; d_gene: TRBD2; j_gene: TRBJ2-7; CDR3aa: CASSLRTSGGGYEQYF; CDR3nt: TGTGCCAGCAGCTTACGGACTAGCGGGGGGGGGTACGAGCAGTACTTC
abundance: .; v_gene: TRBV20-1; d_gene: .; j_gene: TRBJ1-5; CDR3aa: CSARTTGYSNQPQHF; CDR3nt: TGCAGTGCTCGAACTACAGGGTACAGCAATCAGCCCCAGCATTTT
abundance: .; v_gene: TRBV20-1; d_gene: TRBD2; j_gene: TRBJ2-1; CDR3aa: CSASVSLAGDHEQFF; CDR3nt: TGCAGTGCTAGTGTCTCTCTAGCGGGAGACCATGAGCAGTTCTTC
abundance: .; v_gene: TRBV7-6; d_gene: TRBD1; j_gene: TRBJ2-5; CDR3aa: CASSPTQGTGIQETQYF; CDR3nt: TGTGCCAGCAGCCCAACACAGGGGACAGGTATCCAAGAGACCCAGTACTTC
abundance: .; v_gene: TRBV7-9; d_gene: .; j_gene: TRBJ1-2; CDR3aa: CASSLRDLLYGYTF; CDR3nt: TGTGCCAGCAGCCTCCGGGACTTACTATATGGCTACACCTTC
abundance: few; v_gene: TRBV27; d_gene: .; j_gene: TRBJ1-2; CDR3aa: CASSLSQSRYGYTF; CDR3nt: TGTGCCAGCAGTTTAAGCCAGAGCCGCTATGGCTACACCTTC
abundance: .; v_gene: TRBV7-8; d_gene: .; j_gene: TRBJ1-5; CDR3aa: CASSFSGGNQPQHF; CDR3nt: TGTGCCAGCAGTTTTAGTGGGGGGAATCAGCCCCAGCATTTT
abundance: .; v_gene: TRBV7-2; d_gene: TRBD2; j_gene: TRBJ2-5; CDR3aa: CASSSTTGREETQYF; CDR3nt: TGTGCCAGCAGCTCGACCACGGGGAGGGAAGAGACCCAGTACTTC
abundance: many; v_gene: TRBV7-2; d_gene: .; j_gene: TRBJ1-6; CDR3aa: CASSRRVDSPLHF; CDR3nt: TGTGCCAGCAGTCGTAGGGTAGATTCACCCCTCCACTTT